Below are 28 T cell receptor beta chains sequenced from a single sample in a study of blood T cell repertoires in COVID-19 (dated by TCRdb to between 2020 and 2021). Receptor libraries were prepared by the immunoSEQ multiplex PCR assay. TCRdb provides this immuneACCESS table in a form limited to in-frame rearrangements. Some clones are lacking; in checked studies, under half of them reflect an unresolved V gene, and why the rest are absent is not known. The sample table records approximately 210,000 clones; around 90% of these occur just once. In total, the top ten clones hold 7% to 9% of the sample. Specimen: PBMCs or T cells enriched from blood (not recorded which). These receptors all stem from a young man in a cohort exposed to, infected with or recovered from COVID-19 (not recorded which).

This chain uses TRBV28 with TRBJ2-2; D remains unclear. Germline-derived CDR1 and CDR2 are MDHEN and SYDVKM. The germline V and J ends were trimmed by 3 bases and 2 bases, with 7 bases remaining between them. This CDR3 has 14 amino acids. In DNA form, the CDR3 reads TGTGCCAGCAGTTTGTGGCAAAACACCGGGGAGCTGTTTTTT. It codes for CASSLWQNTGELFF.

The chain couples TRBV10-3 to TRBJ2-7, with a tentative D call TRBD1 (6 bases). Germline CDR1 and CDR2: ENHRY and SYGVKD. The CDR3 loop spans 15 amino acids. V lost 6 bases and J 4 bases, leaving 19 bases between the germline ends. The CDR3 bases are TGTGCCATCAGCCCGGGACAATATCTACATTACGAGCAGTACTTC. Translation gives CAISPGQYLHYEQYF.

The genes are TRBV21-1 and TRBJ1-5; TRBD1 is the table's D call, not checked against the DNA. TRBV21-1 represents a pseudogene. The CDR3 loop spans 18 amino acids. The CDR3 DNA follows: TGTGCCAGCAGCACCACACCCGGGACAGGGTTCTTCAATCAGCCCCAGCATTTT. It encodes CASSTTPGTGFFNQPQHF.

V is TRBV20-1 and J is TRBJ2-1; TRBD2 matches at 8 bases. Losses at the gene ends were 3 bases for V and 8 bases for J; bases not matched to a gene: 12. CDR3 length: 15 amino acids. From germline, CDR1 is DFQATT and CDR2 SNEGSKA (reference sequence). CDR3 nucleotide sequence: TGCAGTGCTAGTAGTCTAGCGGGCGTGATCCATGAGCAGTTCTTC. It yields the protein CSASSLAGVIHEQFF.

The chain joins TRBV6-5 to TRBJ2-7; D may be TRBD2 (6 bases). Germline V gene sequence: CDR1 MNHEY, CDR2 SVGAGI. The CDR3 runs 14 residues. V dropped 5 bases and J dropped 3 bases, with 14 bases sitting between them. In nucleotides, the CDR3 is TGTGCCAGCAGTCCCGCCGGGAGTTACTACGAGCAGTACTTC. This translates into CASSPAGSYYEQYF.

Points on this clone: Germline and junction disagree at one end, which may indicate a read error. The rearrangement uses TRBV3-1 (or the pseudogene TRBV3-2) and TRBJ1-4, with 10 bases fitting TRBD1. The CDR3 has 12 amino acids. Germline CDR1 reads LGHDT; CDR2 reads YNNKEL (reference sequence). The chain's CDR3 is CASSPRQGAVMF. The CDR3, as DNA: TGTGCCAGCAGCCCCCGACAGGGGGCAGTAATGTTT.

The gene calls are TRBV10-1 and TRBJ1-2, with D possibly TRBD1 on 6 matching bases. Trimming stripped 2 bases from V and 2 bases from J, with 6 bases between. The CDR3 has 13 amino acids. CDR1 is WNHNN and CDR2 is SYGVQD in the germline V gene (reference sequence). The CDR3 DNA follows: TGCGCCAGCAGTGAGGACAGGAACTATGGCTACACCTTC. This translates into CASSEDRNYGYTF.

Here the CDR3 DNA reads TGCAGTGCTAGTAAGGTAACAGGGGCGCCCTACAATGAGCAGTTCTTC. This sequence encodes CSASKVTGAPYNEQFF. The chain joins TRBV20-1 to TRBJ2-1, with 7 bases lining up with TRBD1. Germline V gives CDR1 DFQATT, CDR2 SNEGSKA (reference sequence). This CDR3 spans 16 amino acids. With 3 bases clipped from V and 2 bases from J, the junction kept 10 bases outside the gene matches.

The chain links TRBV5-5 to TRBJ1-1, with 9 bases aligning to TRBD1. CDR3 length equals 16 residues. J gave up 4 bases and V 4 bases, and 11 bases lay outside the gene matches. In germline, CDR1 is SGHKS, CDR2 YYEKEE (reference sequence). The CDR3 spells CASSNQGTGWSTEAFF. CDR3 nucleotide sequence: TGTGCCAGCAGCAACCAGGGGACAGGGTGGTCCACTGAAGCTTTCTTT.

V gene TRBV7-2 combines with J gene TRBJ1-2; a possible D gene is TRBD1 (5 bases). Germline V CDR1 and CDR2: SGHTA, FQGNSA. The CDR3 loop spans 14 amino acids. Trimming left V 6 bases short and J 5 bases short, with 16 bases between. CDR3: CASSGPGGRYGYTF. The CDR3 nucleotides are TGTGCCAGCAGTGGCCCCGGGGGGAGGTATGGCTACACCTTC.

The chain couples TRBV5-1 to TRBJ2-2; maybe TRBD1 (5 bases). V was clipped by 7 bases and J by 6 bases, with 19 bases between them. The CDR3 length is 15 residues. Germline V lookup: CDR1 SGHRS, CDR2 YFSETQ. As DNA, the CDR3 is TGCGCCAGCGTGGCTCCAGGGTCTCAAGCCGGGGAGCTGTTTTTT. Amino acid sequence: CASVAPGSQAGELFF.

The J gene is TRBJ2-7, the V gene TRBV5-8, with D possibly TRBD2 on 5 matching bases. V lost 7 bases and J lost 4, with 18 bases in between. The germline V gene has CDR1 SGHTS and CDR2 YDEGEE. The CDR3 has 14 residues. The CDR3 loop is CASGFTGSRYEQYF. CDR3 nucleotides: TGTGCCAGCGGTTTTACGGGGTCGAGGTACGAGCAGTACTTC.

CDR3 region: CSARIRQIDTF. CDR3 DNA sequence: TGCAGTGCTAGGATAAGACAGATAGACACCTTC. The rearrangement uses TRBV20-1 and TRBJ1-2; TRBD1 is a possible D gene (5 bases). The CDR3 contains 11 residues. Germline V CDR1 and CDR2: DFQATT, SNEGSKA (reference sequence). V lost 3 bases to trimming and J lost 12 bases, with 14 bases between them.

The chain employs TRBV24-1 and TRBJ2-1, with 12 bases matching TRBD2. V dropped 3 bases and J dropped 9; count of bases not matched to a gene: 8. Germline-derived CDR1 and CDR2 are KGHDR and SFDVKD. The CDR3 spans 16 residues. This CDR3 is CATSDTSGRIPTEQFF. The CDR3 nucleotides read TGTGCCACCAGTGATACTAGCGGGAGGATTCCTACTGAGCAGTTCTTC.

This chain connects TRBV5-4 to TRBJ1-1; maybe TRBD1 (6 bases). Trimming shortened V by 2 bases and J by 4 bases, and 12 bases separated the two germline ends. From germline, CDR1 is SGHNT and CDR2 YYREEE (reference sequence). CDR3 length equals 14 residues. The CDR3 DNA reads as TGTGCCAGCAGCTTAGGACAGACAACCACTGAAGCTTTCTTT. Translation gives CASSLGQTTTEAFF.

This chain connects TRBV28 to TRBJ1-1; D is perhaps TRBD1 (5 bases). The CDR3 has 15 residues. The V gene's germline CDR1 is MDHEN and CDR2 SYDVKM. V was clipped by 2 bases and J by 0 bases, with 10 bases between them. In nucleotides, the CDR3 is TGTGCCAGCAGTTTACGGGGGGTTATGAACACTGAAGCTTTCTTT. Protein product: CASSLRGVMNTEAFF. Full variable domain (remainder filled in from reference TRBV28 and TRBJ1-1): DVKVTQSSRYLVKRTGEKVFLECVQDMDHENMFWYRQDPGLGLRLIYFSYDVKMKEKGDIPEGYSVSREKKERFSLILESASTNQTSMYLCASSLRGVMNTEAFFGQGTRLTVV.

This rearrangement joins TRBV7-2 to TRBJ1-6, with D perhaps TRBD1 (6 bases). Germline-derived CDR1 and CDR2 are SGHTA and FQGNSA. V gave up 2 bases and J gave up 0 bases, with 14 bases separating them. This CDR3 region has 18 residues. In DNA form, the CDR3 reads TGTGCCAGCAGCTTAAGGGGACACAGGAGCTCCTATAATTCACCCCTCCACTTT. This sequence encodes CASSLRGHRSSYNSPLHF.

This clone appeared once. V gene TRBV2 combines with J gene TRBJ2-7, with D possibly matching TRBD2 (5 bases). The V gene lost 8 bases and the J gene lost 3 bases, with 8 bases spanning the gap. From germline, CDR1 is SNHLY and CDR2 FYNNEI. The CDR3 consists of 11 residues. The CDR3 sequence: CASLAGYEQYF. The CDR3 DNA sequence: TGTGCCAGCCTGGCGGGCTACGAGCAGTACTTC.

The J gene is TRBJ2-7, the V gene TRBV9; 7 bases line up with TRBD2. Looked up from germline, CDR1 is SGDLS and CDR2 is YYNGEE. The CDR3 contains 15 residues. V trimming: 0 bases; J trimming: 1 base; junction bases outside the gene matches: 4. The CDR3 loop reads CASSVEASGSYEQYF. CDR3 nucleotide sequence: TGTGCCAGCAGCGTAGAGGCTAGCGGTTCCTACGAGCAGTACTTC.

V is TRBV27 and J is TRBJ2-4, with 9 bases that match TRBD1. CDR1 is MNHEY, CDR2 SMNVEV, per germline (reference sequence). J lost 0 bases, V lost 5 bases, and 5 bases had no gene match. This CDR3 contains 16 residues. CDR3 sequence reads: CASSQTGGKAKNIQYF. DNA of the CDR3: TGTGCCAGCAGTCAAACAGGGGGCAAAGCCAAAAACATTCAGTACTTC.

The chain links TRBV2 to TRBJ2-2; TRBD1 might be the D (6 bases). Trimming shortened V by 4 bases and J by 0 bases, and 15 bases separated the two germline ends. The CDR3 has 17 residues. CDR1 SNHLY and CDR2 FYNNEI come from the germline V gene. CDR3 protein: CASSVMQGHANTGELFF. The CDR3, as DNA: TGTGCCAGCAGTGTAATGCAGGGACACGCGAACACCGGGGAGCTGTTTTTT.

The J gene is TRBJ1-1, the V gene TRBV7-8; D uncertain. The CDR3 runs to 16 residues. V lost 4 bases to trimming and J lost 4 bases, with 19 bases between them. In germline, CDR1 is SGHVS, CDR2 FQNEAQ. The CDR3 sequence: CASSSTPSGYGTEAFF. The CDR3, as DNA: TGTGCCAGCAGCTCCACCCCCTCGGGGTATGGCACTGAAGCTTTCTTT.

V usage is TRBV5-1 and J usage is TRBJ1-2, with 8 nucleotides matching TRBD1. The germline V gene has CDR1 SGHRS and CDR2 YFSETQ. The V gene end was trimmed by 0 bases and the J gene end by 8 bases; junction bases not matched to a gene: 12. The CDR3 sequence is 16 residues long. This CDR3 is CASSLEWTGLRGGYTF. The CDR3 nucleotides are TGCGCCAGCAGCTTGGAGTGGACAGGGCTAAGAGGAGGCTACACCTTC.

The CDR3 region has the DNA TGCGCCAGCAGCCCCCGGGCAGGGGGAGGCGAAAAACTGTTTTTT. Protein product: CASSPRAGGGEKLFF. V usage is TRBV5-1 and J usage is TRBJ1-4, with 7 nucleotides matching TRBD1. CDR1 is SGHRS and CDR2 is YFSETQ in the germline V gene. There are 15 residues in the CDR3. V was clipped by 4 bases and J by 8 bases; unmatched bases: 11.

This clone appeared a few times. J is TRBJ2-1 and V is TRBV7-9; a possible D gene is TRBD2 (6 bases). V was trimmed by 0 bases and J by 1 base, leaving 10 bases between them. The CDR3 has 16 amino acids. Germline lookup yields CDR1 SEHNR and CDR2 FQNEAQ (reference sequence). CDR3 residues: CASSLAQRVSYNEQFF. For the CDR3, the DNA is TGTGCCAGCAGCTTAGCGCAGCGGGTTTCCTACAATGAGCAGTTCTTC.

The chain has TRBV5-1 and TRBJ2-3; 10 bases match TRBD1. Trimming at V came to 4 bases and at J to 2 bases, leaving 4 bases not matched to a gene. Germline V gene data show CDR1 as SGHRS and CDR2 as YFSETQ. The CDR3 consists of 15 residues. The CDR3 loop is CASSLGQGNTDTQYF. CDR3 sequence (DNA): TGCGCCAGCAGCCTGGGACAGGGGAACACAGATACGCAGTATTTT.

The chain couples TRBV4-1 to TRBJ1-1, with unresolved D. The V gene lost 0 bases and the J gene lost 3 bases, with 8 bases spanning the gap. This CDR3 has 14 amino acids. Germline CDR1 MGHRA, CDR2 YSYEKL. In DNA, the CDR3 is TGCGCCAGCAGCCAAGATCGGGTTCACACTGAAGCTTTCTTT. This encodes CASSQDRVHTEAFF.

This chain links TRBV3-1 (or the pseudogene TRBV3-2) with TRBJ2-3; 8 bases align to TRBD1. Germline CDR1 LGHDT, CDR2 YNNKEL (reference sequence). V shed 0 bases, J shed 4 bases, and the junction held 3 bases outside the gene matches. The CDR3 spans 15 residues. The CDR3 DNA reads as TGTGCCAGCAGCCAAGAGGACAGGGCCGCAGATACGCAGTATTTT. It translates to CASSQEDRAADTQYF.